This passage covers 20 T cell receptor beta chains from one sample sequenced in a study of blood T cell repertoires in COVID-19. TCRdb keeps only in-frame clones here, not all; method: immunoSEQ multiplex PCR. Of some 330,000 clones listed, approximately 89% are singletons. Material for sequencing was PBMCs or T cells enriched from blood (not recorded which). Receptors originate from a man younger than 45 who had recovered from COVID-19.

The gene calls are TRBV4-2 and TRBJ2-5, with D maybe TRBD2 (6 bases). CDR1 LGHNA and CDR2 YNFKEQ come from the germline V gene. The CDR3 has 16 residues. Trimming cost V 1 base and J 4 bases, with 16 bases left between them. This CDR3 is CASSQGFSGGGETQYF. Here the CDR3 DNA reads TGTGCCAGCAGCCAAGGGTTTAGCGGTGGGGGAGAGACCCAGTACTTC.

This chain links TRBV10-3 with TRBJ2-7, with TRBD1 matching over 7 bases. There are 16 residues in the CDR3. J was trimmed by 4 bases and V by 0 bases; bases with no gene match: 9. The germline V gene has CDR1 ENHRY and CDR2 SYGVKD. In nucleotides, the CDR3 is TGTGCCATCAGTGAGTCTGCCGGGACAGATACGTACGAGCAGTACTTC. It yields the protein CAISESAGTDTYEQYF.

The V call is TRBV7-6, the J call TRBJ1-3; 7 bases line up with TRBD1. V shed 4 bases and J 2 bases; nucleotides not matched to a gene: 5. Germline lookup yields CDR1 SGHVS and CDR2 FNYEAQ. The CDR3 has 15 amino acids. CDR3 bases: TGTGCCAGCAGCTCCGGACAGGTACCTGGAAACACCATATATTTT. Its translation is CASSSGQVPGNTIYF.

As DNA, the CDR3 is TGTGCCAGCAGCCAAGAGCGGGGGATGGGGCAGCCCCAGCATTTT. Protein product: CASSQERGMGQPQHF. The chain has TRBV3-1 (or the pseudogene TRBV3-2) and TRBJ1-5, with a tentative D call TRBD1 (5 bases). The CDR3 has 15 amino acids. The V and J ends lost 0 bases and 7 bases respectively, with 13 bases between them. Germline V gene data show CDR1 as LGHDT and CDR2 as YNNKEL (reference sequence).

The chain recombines TRBV6-6 with TRBJ1-5; TRBD1 matches at 7 bases. From germline, CDR1 is MNHNY and CDR2 SVGAGI (reference sequence). The CDR3 sequence is 13 residues long. The V and J ends lost 9 bases and 5 bases, in that order; junction bases with no gene match: 7. The CDR3 sequence is CASMTGWYQPQHF. DNA of the CDR3: TGTGCCAGTATGACAGGGTGGTATCAGCCCCAGCATTTT.

The chain has TRBV24-1 and TRBJ2-5; 9 bases line up with TRBD1. The J segment lost 5 bases and the V segment lost 3 bases, leaving 9 bases of the junction unmatched. This CDR3 contains 16 residues. Germline assignment: CDR1 KGHDR and CDR2 SFDVKD. The CDR3 DNA follows: TGTGCCACCAGTGATGCCGGGACAGGGAGTGAGGAGACCCAGTACTTC. It specifies CATSDAGTGSEETQYF.

This chain uses TRBV7-7 with TRBJ2-3, with D possibly matching TRBD2 (6 bases). CDR3 size: 15 residues. Trimming removed 5 bases at V and 0 bases at J, with 12 bases between. The germline gives CDR1 SSHAT, CDR2 FNYEAQ (reference sequence). In DNA form, the CDR3 reads TGTGCCAGCAGCCGAGACAGCGGGAGCACAGATACGCAGTATTTT. Its protein product is CASSRDSGSTDTQYF.

This chain joins TRBV7-2 and TRBJ1-5; 7 bases are shared with TRBD1. This CDR3 has 16 amino acids. The J segment lost 1 base and the V segment lost 2 bases, leaving 5 bases of the junction unmatched. Germline CDR1 and CDR2: SGHTA and FQGNSA. CDR3 in amino acids: CASSLSDRRSNQPQHF. The CDR3 DNA sequence: TGTGCCAGCAGCTTATCGGACAGGCGGAGCAATCAGCCCCAGCATTTT.

There are a few counts of this clone. This chain connects TRBV7-2 to TRBJ1-6; TRBD1 matches at 9 bases. The junction had 11 bases not matched to a gene; V was cut back by 5 bases and J by 9 bases. The germline CDR1 and CDR2 sequences are SGHTA and FQGNSA. The CDR3 extends over 16 amino acids. CDR3 in amino acids: CASSLRETGGSSPLHF. The CDR3 coding sequence is TGTGCCAGCAGCCTTAGGGAGACAGGGGGTAGTTCACCCCTCCACTTT.

The chain links TRBV14 to TRBJ2-3; D gene unclear. V was cut by 1 base and J by 0 bases, with 17 bases left in between. The length of the CDR3 is 18 residues. The germline V gene encodes CDR1 SGHDN and CDR2 FVKESK. The CDR3 sequence is CASSQGQYYPTSTDTQYF. The CDR3 DNA reads TGTGCCAGCAGCCAAGGCCAATACTACCCTACTAGCACAGATACGCAGTATTTT.

This sequence joins TRBV19 and TRBJ2-5, with TRBD1 matching 8 bases. Germline CDR1 LNHDA, CDR2 SQIVND (reference sequence). The CDR3 is 20 amino acids. J was trimmed by 5 bases and V by 3 bases; bases with no gene match: 23. In DNA, the CDR3 is TGTGCCAGTAGTATTGGCCGGACAGGGTTCAGCCAGGGGGGTAGGGAGACCCAGTACTTC. Translated, it gives CASSIGRTGFSQGGRETQYF.

CDR3 in DNA: TGTGCCACCAGTGATTTATTGGCAGGGGTGCAGTACTTC. This gives the protein CATSDLLAGVQYF. This chain links TRBV24-1 with TRBJ2-7, with D tentatively TRBD1 (6 bases). The CDR3 totals 13 residues. Trimming removed 1 base at V and 9 bases at J, with 12 bases between. Germline CDR1 KGHDR, CDR2 SFDVKD.

This clone showed up just a few times. J is TRBJ2-7 and V is TRBV6-5; 11 bases agree with TRBD2. J gave up 3 bases and V 6 bases, and 7 bases lay outside the gene matches. The germline V gene encodes CDR1 MNHEY and CDR2 SVGAGI. The CDR3 extends over 15 amino acids. The CDR3 loop reads CASRQTSGDSYEQYF. CDR3 DNA sequence: TGTGCCAGCAGGCAGACTAGCGGGGACAGCTACGAGCAGTACTTC.

As regards this clone: Other nucleotide sequences from this sample produce the same CDR3. This chain connects TRBV28 to TRBJ2-7, with TRBD1 as a possible D gene (6 bases). The germline gives CDR1 MDHEN, CDR2 SYDVKM. The CDR3 extends over 13 amino acids. Trimming left V 6 bases short and J 1 base short, with 10 bases between. The CDR3 is CASSPGQSYEQYF. The CDR3 nucleotides are TGTGCCAGCAGCCCGGGACAATCCTACGAGCAGTACTTC.

The chain recombines TRBV2 with TRBJ2-5, with D uncertain. The CDR3 runs 12 residues. Trimming took 8 bases from V and 5 from J, leaving 12 bases between them. Germline CDR1 SNHLY, CDR2 FYNNEI. The CDR3 DNA reads TGTGCCAGCTTTAGCTGGTTGGAGACCCAGTACTTC. It yields the protein CASFSWLETQYF.

The rearrangement links TRBV3-1 (or the pseudogene TRBV3-2) to TRBJ2-7; 10 nucleotides match TRBD2. CDR3 length equals 15 residues. V lost 1 base to trimming and J lost 6 bases; unmatched junction nucleotides: 6. Germline V gene sequence: CDR1 LGHDT, CDR2 YNNKEL (reference sequence). The DNA for the CDR3 is TGTGCCAGCAGCCAAGGGGCTAGCGGGGGAATCGAGCAGTACTTC. This codes for CASSQGASGGIEQYF.

The chain has TRBV7-9 and TRBJ2-5; possibly TRBD1 for D (5 bases). Between the trimmed V and J ends, which lost 2 bases and 3 bases, there was a span of 16 bases. Per germline, CDR1 SEHNR and CDR2 FQNEAQ (reference sequence). This CDR3 comprises 16 residues. The CDR3 coding sequence is TGTGCCAGCAGCTTAACCAAAGGCAGGGCAGAAGAGACCCAGTACTTC. As protein: CASSLTKGRAEETQYF.

This clone was counted only a few times. The rearrangement uses TRBV6-5 and TRBJ1-2, with a tentative D call TRBD1 (6 bases). The CDR3 totals 13 residues. Germline-derived CDR1 and CDR2 are MNHEY and SVGAGI. Deletions cut 8 bases from V and 4 bases from J, with 14 bases between. The CDR3 reads CASRVSGVYGYTF. The CDR3, as DNA: TGTGCCAGCCGAGTTTCAGGGGTCTATGGCTACACCTTC.

The rearrangement uses TRBV6-1 and TRBJ1-2; weak D call: TRBD1 (5 bases). Germline V gene lookup returns CDR1 MNHNS and CDR2 SASEGT. This CDR3 has 14 residues. The V end was cut by 2 bases, the J end by 4 bases, with 11 bases between. The CDR3 DNA follows: TGTGCCAGCAGTGAACGGGGGAGTGCCTATGGCTACACCTTC. The encoded protein is CASSERGSAYGYTF.

The rearrangement links TRBV7-8 to TRBJ1-5; 11 bases are a match to TRBD1. Germline lookup yields CDR1 SGHVS and CDR2 FQNEAQ. The CDR3 spans 15 residues. Trimming cost V 3 bases and J 4 bases; bases outside gene matches: 2. The CDR3 bases are TGTGCCAGCAGCTTGGGACAGGGGGAAAATCAGCCCCAGCATTTT. Its translation is CASSLGQGENQPQHF.